This T cell receptor beta chain appears in the sequencing data of a study of CD8 T cells in ankylosing spondylitis (dated by TCRdb to about 2017). Describing the broader study: The study set out to find disease-linked TCR variants by profiling T cell receptor beta repertoires in ankylosing spondylitis patients and healthy donors. Peripheral blood was sampled, and synovial fluid was additionally collected from ankylosing spondylitis patients. The full study cohort comprised 20 to 30 ankylosing spondylitis patients and over a hundred healthy donors. On the study overall, not on this receptor specifically: Blood from ankylosing spondylitis patients appeared to be characterized by a TCR beta motif made up of about 8 highly homologous amino acid variants. The disease-linked clones had a CD8+ phenotype and were found at relatively low frequencies in peripheral blood. According to the report, matched synovial fluid samples from ankylosing spondylitis patients were significantly enriched for the disease-linked clones. Some motif variants had previously been reported in the synovial fluid and blood of reactive arthritis patients, which suggests shared mechanisms of disease initiation.

The instrument given in TCRdb is Illumina HiSeq 2500. Quantitative 5'-RACE with molecular barcodes was used to prepare TCR beta libraries. In the source study's methods: A new computational method based on a probabilistic model of VDJ rearrangement was used to identify disease-linked TCR variants. TCRdb reprocessing: public reads trimmed at Q25 with fastp, clones called with MiXCR, in-frame beta chains kept. Here each entry gathers all rows of one CDR3 protein and keeps the most common genes and DNA. The V and J calls come from TCRdb's annotation, not from the publication. Here the sample has around 480,000 distinct CDR3 sequences; under 20% occur a single time. 1% of the sample belongs to the ten largest clones. In its sample, this clonotype was seen a few times. This clone's antigen is unknown. There are no base qualities to consult, and no much larger clone falls within one base. The CDR3, cysteine through phenylalanine, is 11 amino acids long. CDR3 DNA is the only sequence kept; it has 33 bases, read in frame from the first base. CDR1 and CDR2, per the germline V gene (reference sequence), are DFQATT and SNEGSKA. Trimming leaves V shorter by 4 bases and J shorter by 15 bases, with the junction holding 9 bases beyond the gene matches.

The sequence derives from a male donor with ankylosing spondylitis. The V gene is TRBV20-1 and the J gene is TRBJ2-1, with 7 bases aligning to TRBD2. The sequenced sample consisted of blood, either unsorted or a sorted T cell fraction (not recorded which). This receptor has the CDR3 CSATLGLVGFF. At the DNA level, the sequence is TGCAGTGCTACCCTAGGACTAGTAGGGTTCTTC.